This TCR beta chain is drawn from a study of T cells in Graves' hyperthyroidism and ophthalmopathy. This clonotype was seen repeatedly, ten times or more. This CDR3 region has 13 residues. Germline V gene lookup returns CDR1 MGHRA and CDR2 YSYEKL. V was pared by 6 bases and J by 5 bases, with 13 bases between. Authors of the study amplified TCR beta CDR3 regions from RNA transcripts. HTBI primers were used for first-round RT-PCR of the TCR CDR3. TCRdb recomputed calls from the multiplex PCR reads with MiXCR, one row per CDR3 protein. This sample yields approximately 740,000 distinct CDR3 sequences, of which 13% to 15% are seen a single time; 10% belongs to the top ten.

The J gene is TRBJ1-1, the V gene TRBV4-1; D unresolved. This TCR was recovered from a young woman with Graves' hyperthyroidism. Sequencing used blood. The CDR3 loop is CASSIEGRTEAFF. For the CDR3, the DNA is TGCGCCAGCAGTATCGAGGGTAGGACTGAAGCTTTCTTT.